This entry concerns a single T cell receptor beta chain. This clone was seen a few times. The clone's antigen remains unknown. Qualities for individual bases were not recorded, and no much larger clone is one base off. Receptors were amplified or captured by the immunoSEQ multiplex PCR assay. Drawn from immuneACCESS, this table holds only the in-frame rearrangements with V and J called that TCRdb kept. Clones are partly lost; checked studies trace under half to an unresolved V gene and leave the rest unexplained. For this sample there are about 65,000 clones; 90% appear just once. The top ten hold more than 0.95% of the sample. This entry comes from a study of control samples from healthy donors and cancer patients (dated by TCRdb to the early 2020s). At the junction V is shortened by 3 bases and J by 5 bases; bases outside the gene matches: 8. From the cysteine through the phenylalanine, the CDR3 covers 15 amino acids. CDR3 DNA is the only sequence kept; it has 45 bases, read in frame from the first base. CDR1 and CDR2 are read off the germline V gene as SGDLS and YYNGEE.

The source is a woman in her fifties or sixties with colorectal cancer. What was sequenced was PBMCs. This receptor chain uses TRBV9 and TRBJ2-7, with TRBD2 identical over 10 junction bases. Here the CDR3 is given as CASSGWASGSNEQYF. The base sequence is TGTGCCAGCAGCGGATGGGCTAGCGGGAGTAACGAGCAGTACTTC. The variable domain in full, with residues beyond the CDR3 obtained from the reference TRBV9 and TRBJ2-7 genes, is DSGVTQTPKHLITATGQRVTLRCSPRSGDLSVYWYQQSLDQGLQFLIQYYNGEERAKGNILERFSAQQFPDLHSELNLSSLELGDSALYFCASSGWASGSNEQYFGPGTRLTVT.